This T cell receptor (beta chain) stems from a study of cytomegalovirus exposure and HLA in healthy donors. The wider study: The 600 to 800 first-cohort repertoires shared a platform with the 130 or so validation repertoires, as reported in a later analysis.

Of note for this clone: Its antigen is as yet unknown.

Whole-study findings and limits: The study recorded 164 TCR beta chains that were cytomegalovirus-associated.

In germline, CDR1 is SGHTA, CDR2 FQGNSA. With 4 bases removed from V and 2 bases from J, the gap between germline ends came to 13 bases. This CDR3 is built from 15 residues. Only in-frame clones appear in the TCRdb table, and some are missing; sequencing was by immunoSEQ multiplex PCR. This sample has approximately 90,000 clones, with approximately 93% found just once. V is TRBV7-2 and J is TRBJ2-3; D gene ambiguous. The sequenced material came from PBMCs. This TCR was recovered from a woman aged 25 to 39 in good health and CMV-seropositive. The CDR3 here is CASSSVIAATDTQYF. The DNA for the CDR3 is TGTGCCAGCAGCTCAGTGATAGCAGCCACAGATACGCAGTATTTT.